This TCR beta chain comes out of a study of T cells and Merkel cell carcinoma outcomes. TCRdb's copy holds only in-frame clones and misses some; the assay was immunoSEQ multiplex PCR. The top ten hold about 0.99% of the sample, which has 9,000 to 15,000 clones, nearly 97% seen once. A note on this clone: Its specificity is not known.

Study results and caveats: In Merkel cell carcinoma, repertoire and T-cell density reportedly predicted outcomes.

The CDR3 loop spans 13 amino acids. Germline V CDR1 and CDR2: GTSNPN, SVGIG (reference sequence). Trimming removed 5 bases at V and 8 bases at J, with 15 bases between. The J gene is TRBJ1-4, the V gene TRBV30; D is possibly TRBD1 (6 bases). The sequenced material came from tumor tissue from Merkel cell carcinoma. The TCR originated in a human donor with Merkel cell carcinoma. For the CDR3, the DNA is TGTGCCTGGGCGACAGGCCGAAGGGAAAAACTGTTTTTT. Protein product: CAWATGRREKLFF.